This record looks at one T cell receptor beta chain sequence and its context. Its target antigen remains unknown. No base quality values were provided; no much bigger clone lies one nucleotide off. For commercial TCRB immunosequencing, around 500 nanograms of biopsy DNA were submitted for each sample. Adaptive Biotechnology amplified the CDR3 regions from genomic DNA with a two-step multiplex PCR designed to control amplification bias. Primers covering every V and J gene segment were used in the first PCR, while barcodes and Illumina adapters were added in the second PCR. An Illumina instrument was used to sequence the CDR3 libraries. On the study's bioinformatics: The analysis used both the pipelines supplied by the vendor and custom analysis of the raw data in R/Bioconductor with R version 3.3.0. Clonality, which ranges from 0 to 1, was calculated as the inverse of the normalised Shannon entropy across all productive clones. High-frequency clones were defined as the share of the repertoire taken up by the top 100 clones, keeping only clones that passed a 95% confidence test. Overlap between samples was measured with the Morisita-Horn index, while repertoire diversity was measured with the Simpson index. The clones in this table, taken by TCRdb from immuneACCESS, are in-frame only. Not every clone is retained; where verified, under half of the shortfall comes from an unresolved V gene, and the cause of the rest is unknown. V, J and clone size are taken as reported in that table, and D and trimming were inferred from the DNA itself. The sample records over 5,500 clones, over 80% of which are singletons. The top ten hold 4.5% of the sample.

This entry is derived from a study of T cell repertoires in ileal Crohn's disease (dated by TCRdb to between 2019 and 2020). At the level of the whole study: The median duration of disease was 7.9 years, and at the time of surgery roughly 38% of patients were active smokers. Endoscopic postoperative recurrence was defined as a Rutgeerts score above i0. TCR repertoire analysis was done in 50 to 70 Crohn's disease patients from a prospective multicentre cohort. All patients had surgery for a complication: stricturing disease in 61% and penetrating disease in 39%. Roughly half of the patients were given postoperative therapy, with about 19 on anti-TNF agents and 11 on thiopurines. The study sequenced approximately 150 mucosal samples from around 52 patients, taken at several locations on the surgical specimen and at postoperative endoscopy. The study ran alongside a multicentre cohort designed to identify predictors of early endoscopic recurrence after ileocolonic resection.

To be eligible, patients had to be adults with ileal or ileocolonic Crohn's disease and an indication for ileocolonic resection. Whole ileal mucosal biopsies were stored frozen at -80°C before DNA extraction. A TRizol-based method was used to extract genomic DNA from the frozen whole biopsies, and the DNA was quantified with a NanoDrop 2000 spectrophotometer. Points the paper makes about the study in general: Patients who were active smokers at surgery had a significantly higher proportion of clonal expansions than non-smokers (roughly 24% vs 19%, p=0.02). Only a subgroup of patients, of unstated size, had their mucosal CD4 and CD8 T cells sorted and sequenced. Higher high-frequency clone percentages at surgery were associated with endoscopic recurrence; all patients with clonality above 26.8% (18/57) had recurrence. More high-frequency clones were carried by sorted CD8 T cells than by CD4 T cells, suggesting that mucosal expansions were mainly CD8.

Trimming removed 7 bases from V and 7 bases from J, leaving 16 bases between the germline ends. From cysteine to phenylalanine, the CDR3 is 12 amino acids long. The sequence is cut down to CDR3 DNA, 36 bases in frame from base 1. From the germline V gene, CDR1 is SQVTM and CDR2 is ANQGSEA. Rearrangement joined TRBV29-1 to TRBJ1-1; a tentative D match to TRBD1 spans 6 bases. The receptor was derived from an adult with Crohn's disease. Sample: ileal tissue. The CDR3 region reads CSARTGSGEAFF. The nucleotide sequence is TGCAGCGCAAGAACAGGGTCCGGTGAAGCTTTCTTT.